These T cell receptor beta chains were read from a single sample in a study of blood T cell repertoires in COVID-19. Assay used: immunoSEQ multiplex PCR; TCRdb lists only in-frame clones, some missing. The sample includes some 160,000 clones, 84% of them seen just once. Sequencing was carried out using peripheral blood. The origin of the receptors is a woman older than 75 with COVID-19, enrolled during active disease. The CDR3 runs from the conserved cysteine through the conserved F or W. The order of the fields is V gene, J gene, D gene, clone size, CDR3 DNA, CDR3 protein. A D gene is named only where the DNA matches it firmly. The size entry is marked missing in some rows and otherwise reads once, few, many or a size class.

v_call: TRBV18
j_call: TRBJ2-3
d_call: TRBD2
clone_size: -
cdr3_nt: TGTGCCAGCTCACCGGGACTAGCGGGCGCAGATACGCAGTATTTT
cdr3_aa: CASSPGLAGADTQYF

v_call: TRBV30
j_call: TRBJ1-2
d_call: TRBD1
clone_size: -
cdr3_nt: TGTGCCTGGAGTGCGTACAGGGGCGGCTATGGCTACACCTTC
cdr3_aa: CAWSAYRGGYGYTF

v_call: TRBV7-3
j_call: TRBJ2-1
d_call: TRBD2
clone_size: -
cdr3_nt: TGTGCCAGCAGCCCCCAAGCGGGGGGGCACTACAATGAGCAGTTCTTC
cdr3_aa: CASSPQAGGHYNEQFF

v_call: TRBV2
j_call: TRBJ2-1
d_call: TRBD2
clone_size: -
cdr3_nt: TGTGCCAGACGGAGACTAGCGGGAGTCAATGAGCAGTTCTTC
cdr3_aa: CARRRLAGVNEQFF

v_call: TRBV19
j_call: TRBJ2-7
d_call: TRBD2
clone_size: -
cdr3_nt: TGTGCCAGTAGCCGGACTAGCGGGGGCTACGAGCAGTACTTC
cdr3_aa: CASSRTSGGYEQYF

v_call: TRBV2
j_call: TRBJ2-1
d_call: -
clone_size: -
cdr3_nt: TGTGCCAGCAGGGAAAACCGGGACAACGAGCAGTTCTTC
cdr3_aa: CASRENRDNEQFF

v_call: TRBV9
j_call: TRBJ2-2
d_call: TRBD2
clone_size: few
cdr3_nt: TGTGCCAGCAGCCCCCGGACTAGCGGGGGGCACTTCACCGGGGAGCTGTTTTTT
cdr3_aa: CASSPRTSGGHFTGELFF

v_call: TRBV18
j_call: TRBJ1-1
d_call: TRBD1
clone_size: -
cdr3_nt: TGTGCCAGCTCACCAGCTCTACAGGGGTCTGAAGCTTTCTTT
cdr3_aa: CASSPALQGSEAFF

v_call: TRBV3-1/TRBV3-2
j_call: TRBJ1-2
d_call: -
clone_size: -
cdr3_nt: TGTGCCAGCAGCTCCGTGAGGGATGGCTACACCTTC
cdr3_aa: CASSSVRDGYTF

v_call: TRBV12-5
j_call: TRBJ1-5
d_call: -
clone_size: -
cdr3_nt: TGTGCTAGTGGCCTGACAGATTATCAGCCCCAGCATTTT
cdr3_aa: CASGLTDYQPQHF

v_call: TRBV9
j_call: TRBJ1-6
d_call: -
clone_size: -
cdr3_nt: TGTGCCAGCAGCGCCAGGGGATCCTATAATTCACCCCTCCACTTT
cdr3_aa: CASSARGSYNSPLHF

v_call: TRBV11-2
j_call: TRBJ2-1
d_call: -
clone_size: few
cdr3_nt: TGTGCAAGCAGGGGCTCCGAGTACAATGAGCAGTTCTTC
cdr3_aa: CASRGSEYNEQFF

v_call: TRBV2
j_call: TRBJ2-5
d_call: TRBD2
clone_size: -
cdr3_nt: TGTGCCAGCAGTAAAGGAGCGGGGGGGCCATTGGAGACCCAGTACTTC
cdr3_aa: CASSKGAGGPLETQYF

v_call: TRBV28
j_call: TRBJ2-7
d_call: TRBD1
clone_size: -
cdr3_nt: TGTGCCAGCAGCACCCCGGGACAGGGTAGCAACGAGCAGTACTTC
cdr3_aa: CASSTPGQGSNEQYF

v_call: TRBV27
j_call: TRBJ2-1
d_call: TRBD2
clone_size: -
cdr3_nt: TGTGCCAGCAGTTTCGGGACTAGCGGGACCAATGAGCAGTTCTTC
cdr3_aa: CASSFGTSGTNEQFF

v_call: TRBV19
j_call: TRBJ1-2
d_call: -
clone_size: once
cdr3_nt: TGTGCCAGTAAAGATGGATGGACAGCAGCCTTTAACTATGGCTACACCTTC
cdr3_aa: CASKDGWTAAFNYGYTF

v_call: TRBV9
j_call: TRBJ2-3
d_call: TRBD2
clone_size: -
cdr3_nt: TGTGCCAGCAGCTTAAGCGGGAGGCGGAGCACAGATACGCAGTATTTT
cdr3_aa: CASSLSGRRSTDTQYF

v_call: TRBV7-2
j_call: TRBJ1-1
d_call: -
clone_size: -
cdr3_nt: TGTGCCAGCAGCGAGGCCCCAGGGATGAACACTGAAGCTTTCTTT
cdr3_aa: CASSEAPGMNTEAFF

v_call: TRBV14
j_call: TRBJ2-7
d_call: -
clone_size: -
cdr3_nt: TGTGCCAGCAGCCGGTCGGGCTCCTACGAGCAGTACTTC
cdr3_aa: CASSRSGSYEQYF

v_call: TRBV5-1
j_call: TRBJ2-3
d_call: -
clone_size: -
cdr3_nt: TGCGCCAGCAGCCCGGACACCGGCACAGATACGCAGTATTTT
cdr3_aa: CASSPDTGTDTQYF

v_call: TRBV5-6
j_call: TRBJ2-3
d_call: TRBD2
clone_size: -
cdr3_nt: TGTGCCAGCAGCTCCGCACTAGCGGGGGGGCCCTTTGGGACAGATACGCAGTATTTT
cdr3_aa: CASSSALAGGPFGTDTQYF

v_call: TRBV30
j_call: TRBJ2-3
d_call: TRBD1
clone_size: -
cdr3_nt: TGTGCCTGGAGCAAGGAGACAGGGATGACAGATACGCAGTATTTT
cdr3_aa: CAWSKETGMTDTQYF

v_call: TRBV2
j_call: TRBJ1-2
d_call: TRBD1
clone_size: -
cdr3_nt: TGTGCCAGCAGAGGACAGGGTGATGGCTACACCTTC
cdr3_aa: CASRGQGDGYTF

v_call: TRBV2
j_call: TRBJ2-5
d_call: TRBD1
clone_size: -
cdr3_nt: TGTGCCAGCACCGAGGGGGCAGAAGAGACCCAGTACTTC
cdr3_aa: CASTEGAEETQYF

v_call: TRBV14
j_call: TRBJ2-4
d_call: -
clone_size: -
cdr3_nt: TGTGCCAGCAGCCAAGCCTCCTATCGGAACATTCAGTACTTC
cdr3_aa: CASSQASYRNIQYF

v_call: TRBV20-1
j_call: TRBJ1-2
d_call: -
clone_size: -
cdr3_nt: TGCAGTGCTAGAGACCGCTATGGCTACACCTTC
cdr3_aa: CSARDRYGYTF

v_call: TRBV5-1
j_call: TRBJ2-7
d_call: -
clone_size: -
cdr3_nt: TGCGCCAGCAGCTTGGATGTCGCGACCTACGAGCAGTACTTC
cdr3_aa: CASSLDVATYEQYF

v_call: TRBV30
j_call: TRBJ2-2
d_call: -
clone_size: -
cdr3_nt: TGTGCCTGGAGTCCGACATGGGCCGGGGAGCTGTTTTTT
cdr3_aa: CAWSPTWAGELFF

v_call: TRBV7-9
j_call: TRBJ1-1
d_call: -
clone_size: -
cdr3_nt: TGTGCCAGCAGCTTAATGAGCATGAACACTGAAGCTTTCTTT
cdr3_aa: CASSLMSMNTEAFF

v_call: TRBV19
j_call: TRBJ2-7
d_call: TRBD1
clone_size: -
cdr3_nt: TGTGCCAGTAGTAATAGGAGGACAGGGGGCTCCGAGCAGTACTTC
cdr3_aa: CASSNRRTGGSEQYF

v_call: TRBV10-3
j_call: TRBJ2-7
d_call: TRBD1
clone_size: -
cdr3_nt: TGTGCCATCAGTGTGGGCAGGGGGTGGAAGGGAAACTACGAGCAGTACTTC
cdr3_aa: CAISVGRGWKGNYEQYF